Below, 8 T cell receptor beta chains from the same sample are listed, as sequenced in a study of blood T cell repertoires in COVID-19. Some clones are missing from TCRdb's copy, which holds only in-frame ones; the method was immunoSEQ multiplex PCR. The data contain roughly 300,000 clones, roughly 87% of them seen just once; the ten biggest clones take up approximately 1%. Sequencing was performed on PBMCs or T cells enriched from blood (not recorded which). These receptors all come from a woman in her thirties who had recovered from COVID-19.

A few counts support this clone. The J gene is TRBJ2-2, the V gene TRBV7-6; 7 nucleotides align to TRBD1. The trim removed 2 bases at V and 4 bases at J, leaving 4 bases unmatched. The CDR3 is made up of 15 amino acids. Germline V gene data show CDR1 as SGHVS and CDR2 as FNYEAQ. DNA for the CDR3: TGTGCCAGCAGCTTACCCTCAGGGGGCACCGGGGAGCTGTTTTTT. Protein: CASSLPSGGTGELFF.

The CDR3 is CASSGRDNEQFF. Written as DNA, the CDR3 is TGTGCCAGCAGCGGCCGGGACAATGAGCAGTTCTTC. J is TRBJ2-1 and V is TRBV7-6; D gene ambiguous. V gave up 5 bases and J gave up 5 bases, with 7 bases separating them. Looked up from germline, CDR1 is SGHVS and CDR2 is FNYEAQ. The CDR3 extends over 12 amino acids. Looking up the rest from reference TRBV7-6 and TRBJ2-1 gives the full variable domain: GAGVSQSPRYKVTKRGQDVALRCDPISGHVSLYWYRQALGQGPEFLTYFNYEAQQDKSGLPNDRFSAERPEGSISTLTIQRTEQRDSAMYRCASSGRDNEQFFGPGTRLTVL.

This sequence joins TRBV19 and TRBJ1-2; D is perhaps TRBD1 (6 bases). V dropped 9 bases and J dropped 0 bases, with 11 bases sitting between them. Germline CDR1 is LNHDA and CDR2 is SQIVND (reference sequence). The CDR3 length is 13 residues. CDR3 sequence reads: CASLGQANYGYTF. The CDR3, as DNA: TGTGCCAGCCTGGGACAAGCTAACTATGGCTACACCTTC.

CDR3 amino acids: CASSLDRSGYEQYF. The CDR3 nucleotides are TGTGCCAGCAGCTTAGACAGGAGTGGGTACGAGCAGTACTTC. This chain links TRBV7-2 with TRBJ2-7; perhaps TRBD1 as D (5 bases). V was trimmed by 1 base and J by 4 bases, leaving 11 bases between them. The CDR3 extends over 14 amino acids. Germline assignment: CDR1 SGHTA and CDR2 FQGNSA.

This clone was seen once. CDR3: CASSAGTTSVTEAFF. CDR3 sequence (DNA): TGTGCCAGCAGTGCCGGGACAACCTCTGTCACTGAAGCTTTCTTT. The chain couples TRBV2 to TRBJ1-1; D is possibly TRBD1 (6 bases). CDR1 is SNHLY and CDR2 is FYNNEI in the germline V gene. The CDR3 has 15 residues. V gave up 4 bases and J gave up 4 bases, with 16 bases separating them.

J is TRBJ2-5 and V is TRBV9; 9 nucleotides match TRBD1. The germline V gene has CDR1 SGDLS and CDR2 YYNGEE. The junction had 5 bases not matched to a gene; V was cut back by 3 bases and J by 5 bases. The CDR3 loop spans 14 amino acids. CDR3 nucleotide sequence: TGTGCCAGCAGCGCGGGACAGGGTTCGGAGACCCAGTACTTC. As protein: CASSAGQGSETQYF.

The chain couples TRBV27 to TRBJ2-7, with TRBD1 matching over 7 bases. Germline-derived CDR1 and CDR2 are MNHEY and SMNVEV (reference sequence). Trimming removed 4 bases from V and 4 bases from J; junction bases left unmatched: 13. The CDR3 has 16 residues. CDR3 protein: CASSSSPTGPTYEQYF. The CDR3 DNA reads as TGTGCCAGCAGTTCTAGCCCGACAGGGCCTACTTACGAGCAGTACTTC.

V and J are TRBV6-1 and TRBJ2-5; 8 nucleotides agree with TRBD2. Trimming cost V 2 bases and J 5 bases; bases outside gene matches: 10. This CDR3 has 16 residues. The germline CDR1 and CDR2 sequences are MNHNS and SASEGT. The CDR3 sequence: CASSESQRGLRETQYF. CDR3 in DNA: TGTGCCAGCAGTGAATCCCAGCGGGGGCTCCGGGAGACCCAGTACTTC.